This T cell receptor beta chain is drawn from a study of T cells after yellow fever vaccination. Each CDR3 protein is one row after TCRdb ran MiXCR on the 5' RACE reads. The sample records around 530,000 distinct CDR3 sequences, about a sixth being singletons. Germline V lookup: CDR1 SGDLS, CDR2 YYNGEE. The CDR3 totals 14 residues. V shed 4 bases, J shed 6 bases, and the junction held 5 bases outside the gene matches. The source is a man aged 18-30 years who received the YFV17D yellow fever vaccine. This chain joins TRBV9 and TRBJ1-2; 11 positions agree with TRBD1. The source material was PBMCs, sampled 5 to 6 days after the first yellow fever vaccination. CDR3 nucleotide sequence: TGTGCCAGCAGCCCTTGGGACAGGGGGAATGGCTACACCTTC. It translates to CASSPWDRGNGYTF.